The rows below give T cell receptor beta chains drawn from one sample of a study of post-analysis software for immune sequencing data. A single record per CDR3 protein comes from TCRdb applying MiXCR to the PCR reads. The repertoire consists of over 700,000 distinct CDR3 sequences, with roughly 27% occurring once and the leading ten covering roughly 0.57%. The specimen sequenced was blood. Receptor source: a girl between 5 and 17 years old with multiple sclerosis. CDR3s include the opening cysteine and the closing phenylalanine or tryptophan. D genes are given only for firm matches. Clone size appears in some rows only: once, few, many, or a class for an expanded clone.

NA	TRBD1	TRBV12-3/TRBV12-4	TRBJ1-5	CASSLGQGNNQPQHF	TGTGCCAGCAGTTTAGGACAGGGGAACAATCAGCCCCAGCATTTT
few	TRBD2	TRBV7-2	TRBJ2-1	CASSGTSGRARNEQFF	TGTGCCAGCAGCGGGACTAGCGGGAGGGCGAGGAATGAGCAGTTCTTC
few	NA	TRBV29-1	TRBJ1-1	CSVSQRNTEAFF	TGCAGCGTATCCCAGAGGAACACTGAAGCTTTCTTT
once	TRBD2	TRBV5-1	TRBJ2-3	CANSYPGTSGSPSTDTQYF	TGCGCCAACAGCTACCCCGGGACTAGCGGATCACCTAGCACAGATACGCAGTATTTT
few	NA	TRBV20-1	TRBJ2-5	CSAMGRQETQYF	TGCAGTGCTATGGGACGCCAAGAGACCCAGTACTTC
NA	NA	TRBV5-6	TRBJ1-6	CASSLPGANSPLHF	TGTGCCAGCAGCTTGCCAGGGGCGAATTCACCCCTCCACTTT
NA	NA	TRBV7-9	TRBJ1-2	CASSRTGRTNHGYTF	TGTGCCAGCAGCCGCACGGGGCGGACCAACCATGGCTACACCTTC
many	NA	TRBV29-1	TRBJ2-1	CSVSPGIEQFF	TGCAGCGTTTCGCCAGGGATTGAGCAGTTCTTC
NA	NA	TRBV20-1	TRBJ2-5	CSARGTRTSSETQYF	TGCAGTGCTAGAGGGACACGGACGAGTTCAGAGACCCAGTACTTC
few	NA	TRBV9	TRBJ1-2	CASRALKGYTF	TGTGCCAGCAGGGCCCTAAAGGGCTACACCTTC
NA	NA	TRBV6-2/TRBV6-3	TRBJ2-7	CASSYPNLKGGTSYEQYF	TGTGCCAGCAGTTACCCAAATCTCAAGGGTGGTACGTCCTACGAGCAGTACTTC
NA	NA	TRBV6-2/TRBV6-3	TRBJ2-6	CASEARGRANVLTF	TGTGCCAGCGAAGCGAGGGGGAGGGCCAACGTCCTGACTTTC
NA	TRBD2	TRBV20-1	TRBJ2-1	CSAVIAGAYNEQFF	TGCAGTGCCGTAATAGCGGGGGCTTACAATGAGCAGTTCTTC
few	TRBD2	TRBV6-4	TRBJ2-1	CASGLAGGPVDEQFF	TGTGCCAGCGGACTAGCGGGAGGGCCAGTGGATGAGCAGTTCTTC
NA	NA	TRBV6-2/TRBV6-3	TRBJ1-4	CASTSRGKNEKLFF	TGTGCCAGCACCTCCAGGGGCAAGAATGAAAAACTGTTTTTT
few	NA	TRBV7-2	TRBJ2-7	CASIETGPGSYEQYF	TGTGCCAGCATCGAAACAGGGCCGGGGTCCTACGAGCAGTACTTC
many	TRBD2	TRBV28	TRBJ2-7	CASGGGANLYEQYF	TGTGCCAGCGGGGGAGGGGCCAATCTCTACGAGCAGTACTTC
NA	NA	TRBV7-3	TRBJ2-7	CASSRYGNGLNEQYF	TGTGCCAGCAGCCGGTACGGGAACGGCCTTAACGAGCAGTACTTC
NA	TRBD1	TRBV6-1	TRBJ2-6	CASKGVAGGETGANVRTF	TGTGCCAGCAAGGGGGTGGCAGGGGGAGAGACTGGGGCCAACGTCCGGACTTTC
many	NA	TRBV7-2	TRBJ2-7	CASSSAGIYEQYF	TGTGCCAGCAGCTCCGCCGGGATCTACGAGCAGTACTTC
few	NA	TRBV28	TRBJ2-3	CASSRGRATDTQYF	TGTGCCAGCAGCCGGGGCAGGGCCACAGATACGCAGTATTTT
NA	NA	TRBV25-1	TRBJ2-2	CASRSDGWAGELFF	TGTGCCAGCAGGTCCGATGGGTGGGCCGGGGAGCTGTTTTTT
NA	TRBD1	TRBV29-1	TRBJ1-2	CSLIDRVLGGYTF	TGCAGCCTAATCGACAGGGTTTTAGGAGGCTACACCTTC
NA	TRBD1	TRBV3-1	TRBJ2-5	CASSLLGTGGGNEQYF	TGTGCCAGCAGCCTATTAGGGACAGGGGGCGGGAATGAGCAGTACTTC
few	TRBD1	TRBV20-1	TRBJ2-7	CSARSPGQGLTEIGTPVVGYEQYF	TGCAGTGCTAGAAGTCCGGGACAGGGGTTGACAGAGATCGGAACCCCCGTGGTAGGCTACGAGCAGTACTTC
NA	NA	TRBV3-1	TRBJ1-4	CASSPTSVVEKLFF	TGTGCCAGCAGCCCAACATCAGTTGTAGAAAAACTGTTTTTT
NA	NA	TRBV20-1	TRBJ2-3	CSARQSTSTDTQYF	TGCAGTGCTAGACAATCCACGAGCACAGATACGCAGTATTTT
few	NA	TRBV5-1	TRBJ2-3	CASSLDGGGTDTQYF	TGCGCCAGCAGCTTGGACGGGGGTGGCACAGATACGCAGTATTTT
NA	TRBD2	TRBV29-1	TRBJ2-4	CSVEVREGWYF	TGCAGCGTTGAAGTAAGGGAGGGGTGGTACTTC
NA	NA	TRBV5-1	TRBJ1-1	CASSLGVTMNTEAFF	TGCGCCAGCAGCTTGGGAGTCACGATGAACACTGAAGCTTTCTTT
few	TRBD2	TRBV27	TRBJ2-3	CATNPCGGSTDTQYF	TGTGCCACCAATCCATGCGGGGGGAGCACAGATACGCAGTATTTT
NA	NA	TRBV15	TRBJ2-7	CATSRGVSYEQYF	TGTGCCACCAGCAGAGGGGTCTCCTACGAGCAGTACTTC
NA	NA	TRBV2	TRBJ2-3	CASSVGREVDTQYF	TGTGCCAGCAGTGTGGGACGAGAGGTCGATACGCAGTATTTT
NA	NA	TRBV2	TRBJ2-7	CASSDPGGSGEQYF	TGTGCCAGCAGTGATCCAGGGGGTAGCGGCGAGCAGTACTTC
NA	TRBD2	TRBV20-1	TRBJ2-1	CSARGLRLAGEGNEQFF	TGCAGTGCTAGAGGACTCAGACTAGCGGGAGAGGGAAATGAGCAGTTCTTC
NA	NA	TRBV29-1	TRBJ1-1	CSVVGRTNTEAFF	TGCAGCGTTGTAGGACGGACGAACACTGAAGCTTTCTTT
NA	NA	TRBV5-6	TRBJ1-2	CASSLGRRGGYTF	TGTGCCAGCAGCTTGGGCAGACGGGGTGGCTACACCTTC
NA	TRBD1	TRBV3-1	TRBJ2-7	CASSDPGQIPLLEQYF	TGTGCCAGCAGCGACCCGGGACAGATCCCTCTTCTCGAGCAGTACTTC
few	TRBD1	TRBV10-3	TRBJ2-7	CAISEGQGSEQYF	TGTGCCATCAGTGAGGGACAGGGAAGCGAGCAGTACTTC
NA	NA	TRBV29-1	TRBJ1-2	CSVAWGGYGYIF	TGCAGCGTTGCGTGGGGCGGGTATGGCTACATCTTC
once	TRBD2	TRBV27	TRBJ2-7	CASKSLGTSGDEQYF	TGTGCCAGCAAAAGCCTCGGGACTAGCGGGGACGAGCAGTACTTC
few	NA	TRBV28	TRBJ1-6	CASRSTGISPLHF	TGTGCCAGCAGATCCACAGGGATTTCACCCCTCCACTTT
NA	TRBD2	TRBV11-2	TRBJ2-1	CASSDSGAYNEQFF	TGTGCCAGCAGCGATAGCGGGGCCTACAATGAGCAGTTCTTC
NA	NA	TRBV11-2	TRBJ1-1	CASSRQLMNTEAFF	TGTGCCAGCTCCCGACAGTTAATGAACACTGAAGCTTTCTTT
NA	NA	TRBV12-3/TRBV12-4	TRBJ2-5	CASSWGGPLRQETQYF	TGTGCCAGCAGTTGGGGGGGGCCTCTACGCCAAGAGACCCAGTACTTC
NA	NA	TRBV12-3/TRBV12-4	TRBJ2-2	CASSFRDFPTGELFF	TGTGCCAGCAGTTTCAGGGACTTCCCTACCGGGGAGCTGTTTTTT
NA	NA	TRBV28	TRBJ1-5	CASSLWRATTQPQHF	TGTGCCAGCAGTTTATGGAGGGCGACCACTCAGCCCCAGCATTTT
NA	NA	TRBV7-4	TRBJ1-2	CASSLLILNYGYTF	TGTGCCAGCAGCTTATTGATTCTTAACTATGGCTACACCTTC
few	NA	TRBV12-3/TRBV12-4	TRBJ2-1	CASSLALNTIISYNEQFF	TGTGCCAGCAGTTTAGCGCTAAATACCATTATCTCCTACAATGAGCAGTTCTTC
few	TRBD1	TRBV24-1	TRBJ2-5	CATSDGDRGHETQYF	TGTGCCACCAGTGATGGGGACAGGGGGCATGAGACCCAGTACTTC